This T cell receptor (beta chain) originates from a study of beta chain features in type 1 diabetes. Study-wide results and limits: In the patient group, naive, central memory and Treg TCRB repertoires seemed more alike than in the healthy donor group.

About this clone itself: Antigen unknown.

Trimming left V 4 bases short and J 2 bases short, with 4 bases between. Germline assignment: CDR1 SGHTA and CDR2 FQGTGA. This CDR3 comprises 12 residues. The authors reverse transcribed all of the isolated RNA, so sequencing captured expressed TCRB transcripts. Sequencing used immunoSEQ multiplex PCR; TCRdb keeps in-frame clones, though not all of them. Of over 500,000 clones listed, around 16% are singletons. Sequencing was carried out using naive CD4+ T cells from blood. This sequence originates from a man younger than 30 in good health. The chain recombines TRBV7-3 with TRBJ2-3; D is uncertain. The CDR3 coding sequence is TGTGCCAGCAGCTCTAACACAGATACGCAGTATTTT. It encodes CASSSNTDTQYF.